These T cell receptor beta chains were read from a single sample in a study of blood T cell repertoires in COVID-19. Method: immunoSEQ multiplex PCR; TCRdb's copy keeps in-frame clones and lacks some. The profile shows approximately 170,000 clones, about 85% of them singletons. Material for sequencing was peripheral blood. These receptors were obtained from a woman aged 80 or older in a cohort sampled during active or convalescent COVID-19. Both conserved end residues are part of each CDR3. Each record gives: D gene, V gene, J gene, clone size, CDR3 protein, CDR3 DNA. A D gene is named only where the DNA matches it firmly. Expanded clones are given a class, and other clones once, few, many or no size at all.

.,TRBV27,TRBJ2-3,.,CASTAGGPDTQYF,TGTGCCAGCACCGCAGGTGGCCCAGATACGCAGTATTTT
TRBD2,TRBV7-9,TRBJ2-1,.,CASRRRLAESSYNEQFF,TGTGCCAGCAGGAGAAGACTAGCGGAGAGCTCCTACAATGAGCAGTTCTTC
.,TRBV6-1,TRBJ2-5,.,CASSERGQETQYF,TGTGCCAGCAGTGAACGGGGGCAAGAGACCCAGTACTTC
TRBD2,TRBV5-1,TRBJ2-3,.,CASSLTASGRSSSQYF,TGCGCCAGCAGCTTGACGGCTAGCGGGAGGTCCTCCTCGCAGTATTTT
.,TRBV7-2,TRBJ1-3,once,CASSLGRGHVGNTIYF,TGTGCCAGCAGCTTAGGAAGGGGACACGTTGGAAACACCATATATTTT
TRBD1,TRBV30,TRBJ1-6,few,CAWKQGVGSPLHF,TGTGCCTGGAAACAGGGGGTCGGATCACCCCTCCACTTT
TRBD2,TRBV5-1,TRBJ2-1,.,CASSLGLAGVSSYNEQFF,TGCGCCAGCAGCCTCGGACTAGCGGGAGTAAGCTCCTACAATGAGCAGTTCTTC
.,TRBV3-1/TRBV3-2,TRBJ2-5,.,CASSSRSEGETQYF,TGTGCCAGCAGCTCTCGGTCGGAGGGGGAGACCCAGTACTTC
TRBD2,TRBV5-4,TRBJ2-5,.,CASSGTRKGETQYF,TGTGCCAGCTCCGGGACTAGAAAAGGGGAGACCCAGTACTTC
.,TRBV27,TRBJ2-5,.,CASSLGTTTEETQYF,TGTGCCAGCAGTTTAGGTACTACGACGGAAGAGACCCAGTACTTC
TRBD1,TRBV5-1,TRBJ1-6,once,CASSQPTGKGNSPLHF,TGCGCCAGCAGCCAACCGACAGGGAAGGGTAATTCACCCCTCCACTTT